A selection of T cell receptor beta chains follows, all from one sample in a study of blood T cell repertoires in COVID-19. Only in-frame clones appear in the TCRdb table, and some are missing; sequencing was by immunoSEQ multiplex PCR. The sample includes some 70,000 clones, 80% to 95% of them seen just once. Material: peripheral blood. These receptors originate from a human donor with active COVID-19. The donor label of this sample is uncertain. The CDR3 runs from the conserved cysteine through the conserved F or W. The D gene is left open where the match is weak. A row's size may be missing; if present it is once, few, many or a size class.

len | d_gene | j_gene | abundance | v_gene | CDR3nt | CDR3aa
16 | TRBD1 | TRBJ2-7 | . | TRBV15 | TGTGCCACCAGCAGAGATCCGTGGCAGGGGGTCCACGAGCAGTACTTC | CATSRDPWQGVHEQYF
16 | TRBD2 | TRBJ2-7 | . | TRBV7-2 | TGTGCCAGCAGCCCTGTAGCGGGAGTGAGCTCCTACGAGCAGTACTTC | CASSPVAGVSSYEQYF
17 | . | TRBJ1-2 | . | TRBV11-2 | TGTGCCAGCAGCCCCCGTGGTGGCAAACGCGGGCTCTATGGCTACACCTTC | CASSPRGGKRGLYGYTF
14 | TRBD2 | TRBJ2-1 | . | TRBV7-2 | TGTGCCAGCAGCGTGACTAGCGGGATAGGGGAGCAGTTCTTC | CASSVTSGIGEQFF
15 | . | TRBJ1-1 | . | TRBV6-1 | TGTGCCAGCAGTGAATGGACGGGAAGGAACACTGAAGCTTTCTTT | CASSEWTGRNTEAFF
17 | TRBD2 | TRBJ2-1 | . | TRBV4-3 | TGCGCCAGCAGCCAGAAGCTGGGGGAGGGGTTTTACAATGAGCAGTTCTTC | CASSQKLGEGFYNEQFF
13 | . | TRBJ2-1 | . | TRBV2 | TGTGCCAGCAGTGAACCCTTATTCAATGAGCAGTTCTTC | CASSEPLFNEQFF
12 | . | TRBJ2-7 | . | TRBV5-5 | TGTGCCAGCAGCTTAACTACCTACGAGCAGCACTTC | CASSLTTYEQHF
13 | . | TRBJ1-1 | . | TRBV6-5 | TGTGCCAGCAGTTATGGCAGTAACACTGAAGCTTTCTTT | CASSYGSNTEAFF
15 | . | TRBJ2-7 | . | TRBV4-2 | TGTGCCAGCAGCGACCCTGGGGGGAGCTCCTACGAGCAGTACTTC | CASSDPGGSSYEQYF
16 | . | TRBJ1-2 | . | TRBV24-1 | TGTGCCACCAGTGCCCCAGATAGGGGGGGCAACTATGGCTACACCTTC | CATSAPDRGGNYGYTF
15 | TRBD1 | TRBJ1-5 | . | TRBV9 | TGTGCCAGCAGCGCAGGGGGCGAGAGCAATCAGCCCCAGCATTTT | CASSAGGESNQPQHF
12 | TRBD1 | TRBJ1-1 | . | TRBV29-1 | TGCAGCTTCGGGACAGGGGACACTGAAGCTTTCTTT | CSFGTGDTEAFF
15 | TRBD2 | TRBJ2-2 | . | TRBV7-2 | TGTGCCAGCAGCGTAGCGGGAGGGGGCACCGGGGAGCTGTTTTTT | CASSVAGGGTGELFF
15 | TRBD2 | TRBJ2-2 | . | TRBV5-1 | TGCGCCAGCAGCTTCGCTAGCGGGAGTGTCGGGGAGCTGTTTTTT | CASSFASGSVGELFF
12 | . | TRBJ1-2 | few | TRBV28 | TGTGCCAGCAGTAGACAGGTCTATGGCTACACCTTC | CASSRQVYGYTF
16 | TRBD2 | TRBJ2-1 | . | TRBV5-4 | TGTGCCAGCAGCTTGGGGGAAACTAGCGGGGCCAGGGAGCAGTTCTTC | CASSLGETSGAREQFF
15 | . | TRBJ2-5 | . | TRBV10-2 | TGCGCCAGCAGTGGGCAGGGAAACGGGCAAGAGACCCAGTACTTC | CASSGQGNGQETQYF
13 | . | TRBJ1-4 | . | TRBV7-9 | TGTGCCAGCAGCTTATCGAGTAGTGAAAAACTGTTTTTT | CASSLSSSEKLFF
14 | . | TRBJ1-1 | . | TRBV18 | TGTGCCAGCTCACCCAACGGGGAGAACACTGAAGCTTTCTTT | CASSPNGENTEAFF
15 | TRBD1 | TRBJ1-3 | . | TRBV11-1 | TGTGCCAGCAGCTTTTCGGACAGGGACCGAAACACCATATATTTT | CASSFSDRDRNTIYF
16 | TRBD2 | TRBJ2-1 | . | TRBV14 | TGTGCCAGCAGCCCCCCCGCGGGAGGGCTCTACAATGAGCAGTTCTTC | CASSPPAGGLYNEQFF
17 | TRBD2 | TRBJ2-7 | . | TRBV5-4 | TGTGCCAGCAGCCCGGGACTAGCGGGAGGGCCGAGGGACGAGCAGTACTTC | CASSPGLAGGPRDEQYF
13 | TRBD2 | TRBJ2-3 | . | TRBV29-1 | TGCAGCGGAACCCGGGGGGGCACAGATACGCAGTATTTT | CSGTRGGTDTQYF
14 | TRBD1 | TRBJ1-2 | . | TRBV27 | TGTGCCAGCAGTCCGCAGGGGGATAACTATGGCTACACCTTC | CASSPQGDNYGYTF